What follows is one T cell receptor beta chain and its context. There is no known antigen for this receptor. No base quality values were provided; no much bigger clone lies one nucleotide off. The cohort consisted of 670 or so healthy bone marrow donors. At the time of sampling, every cohort member was nominally healthy, though immune exposures that went unrecorded were likely present. The donor tested CMV seronegative and was one of the 352 seronegative cohort members. A peripheral blood sample was provided by each donor, and peripheral blood mononuclear cells were used for TCR beta sequencing. Genomic DNA extraction from the blood cell samples was performed with the Qiagen DNeasy Blood Extraction Kit. These data originate in a study of cytomegalovirus exposure and HLA in healthy donors (dated by TCRdb to 2015 to 2018). About the full investigation: An earlier analysis of roughly 570 of the donors reported about 280 Gb of sequence data and 117 million unique TCR beta sequences obtained from some 170 million T cells. On average, roughly 250,000 unique TCR beta nucleotide sequences were sequenced per donor among a few hundred genotyped donors of the cohort, with 15% to 20% of those sequences being non-productive. In an earlier analysis of about 590 of the donors, high-throughput TCR beta sequencing was used to judge whether each TCR beta V gene segment behaved as functional or pseudogenic. All discovery cohort repertoires had been generated using a single sequencing platform. In addition to the first cohort of approximately 650 subjects, a separate validation cohort of 120 different subjects was used. An early release that covered 640 HLA-typed donors contained about 300 gigabases of sequencing data and approximately 85 million unique TCR sequences. In the later analysis, no new phenotypic data were used to find candidate immune exposures; instead, reliance was placed on TCR beta sequences and their occurrence across donors. Class I and class II HLA loci were covered by the typing at four-digit resolution. Alongside the repertoire data, information on donor age, sex, ethnicity and CMV serostatus was compiled. A later genetic analysis took genome-wide SNP genotypes for about 55% of the roughly 670 donors and used that subset as a discovery cohort. A later analysis re-examined previously published TCR beta repertoires from over 500 donors and added high-resolution HLA genotyping to investigate patterns of TCR occurrence. The aim of the study was to test whether cataloging public T cell receptors could identify signatures of past pathogen exposure. Of the roughly 400 genotyped donors, 65% to 90% fell in the genetic ancestry cluster associated with self-reported Caucasian donors. About five DR-DQ haplotypes were handled as single units for association and clustering because linkage in the cohort was strong. The study profiled the T cell repertoires of some 610 subjects by immunosequencing and related them to cytomegalovirus serostatus. The number of donors typed differed by locus, with about 629-630 for A, B, C, DRB1 and DQB1, about 500 for DQA1, nearly 610 for DPA1, and some 440 for DPB1. To predict cytomegalovirus infection status, the study combined high-throughput TCR immunosequencing, statistical association of individual TCRs with disease status, and machine learning. On the study overall, not on this receptor specifically: V-gene and J-gene trimming of TCR beta chains was associated with a missense DCLRE1C variant in a later genetic analysis, and the association was replicated in an independent cohort. Compared with the roughly 600-donor mean, donors in an Asian-associated ancestry cluster had fewer N-insertions in productive TCRs, according to a later genetic analysis. Correlated functional status among segregating V segments might be attributable to linkage disequilibrium, but an unknown experimental factor could not be ruled out. The only immune exposure information available for the cohort was CMV serostatus. A further reported finding was that TCR beta sequences accurately predicted the HLA-A and HLA-B alleles for most subjects in the first cohort. Most TCR sequences were seen in very few donors, while some public TCRs were found in many individuals. Because some donors lacked HLA typing at each locus, the association tests relied only on the typed subset. The presence/absence analyses assumed that sequencing depth was roughly uniform across donors, and that assumption may not be true. In a later analysis, HLA-associated TCR beta chains showed more clonal expansion and lower generation probabilities than non-associated chains that were equally common. The earlier analysis of some 540 of the donors excluded approximately 17 rarely observed V segments, including chromosome 9 orphons, because counts were too low. The study listed 150 to 200 TCR beta chains as associated with cytomegalovirus. In both the original and validation cohorts, the classifier was reported to diagnose cytomegalovirus status with high specificity and sensitivity. At a false discovery rate of 0.05, a later analysis linked fewer than 20,000 TCR beta sequences to specific HLA alleles. According to a later analysis, parvovirus B19, influenza, CMV and Epstein-Barr virus appeared linked to several top co-occurrence clusters. An earlier analysis of roughly 570 of the donors showed that most TCR beta V segments appeared in productive rearrangements either about 87% or about 30% of the time, which broadly matched IMGT annotations. Assigning TCR associations to individual alleles was difficult when HLA alleles, especially DR and DQ, strongly co-occurred. The 87-base-pair reads could not distinguish some IMGT-functional V segments, including TRBV6-2 and TRBV6-3, so those segments were excluded. The authors suggested that the approach could potentially be extended to other disease states and immunological phenotypes. In this cohort, only TCR beta chains were sequenced, and detectable features were limited by the absence of alpha or paired-chain data. A few of the identified cytomegalovirus-associated TCR beta chains were confirmed in vitro to be specific for cytomegalovirus antigens. A cluster of highly shared sequence variants was judged likely to represent a technical artifact of the sequencing pipeline. In a later analysis, most CMV-associated TCR beta chains were found to appear HLA-restricted, with HLA associations seemingly driven largely by CMV exposure. In a later analysis, the rate of TCR association differed among HLA loci, with DRB1 alleles having the most associated TCRs and HLA-C alleles having the fewest.

Libraries were constructed by the immunoSEQ multiplex PCR assay. A mixture of 60 forward primers for TCR Vbeta segments and 13 reverse primers for TCR Jbeta segments was used in the multiplex PCR. The CDR3 region of rearranged TCR beta genes was amplified from genomic DNA with a multiplex PCR assay. Amplified TCR beta libraries were sequenced as 87-base-pair reads on the Illumina HiSeq System. The study's own analysis went as follows. In a later analysis, some 80 million unique TCR beta chains were counted across the 500 to 700 repertoires, and around 10 million of these chains were shared by at least two donors. A nearest-neighbor algorithm error-corrected the raw reads and collapsed the reads into unique sequences, merging closely related sequences to remove PCR and sequencing errors. To assign V, D and J gene segments, CDR3 sequences were aligned to IMGT reference sequences. For a sequence to be retained, at least a six-nucleotide match to both a V gene segment and a J gene segment was required. A rearrangement was called productive if the CDR3 had no stop codons and remained in frame with V and J, and every other rearrangement was called non-productive. Following IMGT convention, CDR3 was defined as the stretch from the second conserved V-encoded cysteine up to the conserved J-encoded phenylalanine. The earlier analysis of a few hundred of the donors excluded any sequence lacking an unambiguous match to a single V gene segment. In an earlier analysis of several hundred of the donors, V segments were called functional above 56.7% productive rearrangements and were called segregating when the between-donor standard deviation exceeded 5%. A statistical classification framework was developed to diagnose cytomegalovirus status using the catalog of TCR beta chain sequences. A later analysis assigned V and J genes by comparing TCR nucleotide sequences with IMGT/GENE-DB human TR gene sequences. A later analysis assigned CDR3 sequences and most-parsimonious VDJ recombination scenarios with the TCRdist pipeline. In a later analysis, each TCR beta chain was defined by its CDR3 amino acid sequence together with its V-gene family, and reads without a unique V-gene family were excluded. In a later analysis, some 600 highly shared, low-generation-probability nucleotide sequences were removed to address suspected cross-contamination and a sequencing artifact. A later analysis calculated a clonal expansion index for each public chain from normalized within-repertoire ranks of inferred template counts. In a later analysis, generation probabilities were computed with a VDJ recombination model fitted to out-of-frame rearrangements, and the resulting probabilities were checked against IGoR. In a later analysis, TCR-TCR, TCR-HLA and TCR-CMV co-occurrence was scored with hypergeometric tests, and a repertoire-size bias correction was applied to TCR pairs. In a later analysis, false discovery rates were estimated by permuting HLA or CMV assignments 20 times. In a later analysis, co-occurring TCRs were grouped with DBSCAN, and TCRdist sequence similarity was added when clustering was performed within HLA-allele-positive subsets. Repertoires with fewer than 30,000 or more than 120,000 public chains, plus five repertoires with anomalous nucleotide sharing, were excluded from co-occurrence clustering. Entries here come from immuneACCESS through TCRdb and include only in-frame sequences with V and J called. Some clones fail to appear in such tables; in the studies checked, an unresolved V gene covers under half of the shortfall, and the cause of the remainder is unknown. That table furnishes V, J and clone size, whereas the DNA furnished D and trimming. This sample lists more than 100,000 clones; about 70% were detected once. Approximately 2.5% of the sample goes to the ten largest clones.

The junction carries 17 bases between V and J, which are trimmed by 7 bases and 11 bases respectively. The germline V gene encodes CDR1 SNHLY and CDR2 FYNNEI. The CDR3 runs 12 residues from the cysteine to the phenylalanine. This entry keeps only the CDR3 DNA: 36 bases, framed from base 1. The clonotype was recovered from a woman between 40 and 50 years old in good health and CMV-seronegative. Sequencing was performed on PBMCs. The chain links TRBV2 with TRBJ1-1; no D gene can be assigned with confidence. CDR3 protein: CASNRGDLTAFF. The DNA sequence is TGTGCCAGCAACCGCGGGGATCTAACCGCTTTCTTT.